The 30 T cell receptor beta chains below come from one sample, sequenced in a study of shared clonotypes between healthy human individuals. Only in-frame clones appear in the TCRdb table, and some are missing; sequencing was by immunoSEQ multiplex PCR. The table records some 1 million clones, about 77% of them present only once. The sequenced sample consisted of memory CD4+ T cells sorted from blood. Subset described: CD45RA-negative fraction. Receptors were obtained from a man aged 18 to 30 in good health.

CDR3 region: CASSPRGTESPLHF. The CDR3, as DNA: TGTGCCAGCTCACCGCGAGGGACAGAATCACCCCTCCACTTT. V is TRBV18 and J is TRBJ1-6; 7 nucleotides line up with TRBD1. The CDR3 runs 14 residues. J was trimmed by 10 bases and V by 3 bases; bases with no gene match: 6. Germline-derived CDR1 and CDR2 are KGHSH and LQKENI.

The V gene is TRBV5-1, the J gene TRBJ1-4; a possible D gene is TRBD1 (5 bases). Germline CDR1 reads SGHRS; CDR2 reads YFSETQ. This CDR3 is 15 amino acids long. V gave up 0 bases and J gave up 7 bases, with 13 bases separating them. The CDR3 DNA is TGCGCCAGCAGCTTGGGTGGCGGAGGGGTTGAAAAACTGTTTTTT. As protein: CASSLGGGGVEKLFF.

V gene TRBV11-2 combines with J gene TRBJ2-7; D not certain. The CDR3 consists of 16 residues. CDR1 SGHAT and CDR2 FQNNGV come from the germline V gene. The V and J ends lost 5 bases and 0 bases respectively, with 17 bases between them. CDR3 loop: CASSPGSLLSSYEQYF. The CDR3 DNA reads TGTGCCAGCAGCCCCGGTTCTCTGCTATCCTCCTACGAGCAGTACTTC. Combining the CDR3 with reference TRBV11-2 and TRBJ2-7 gives the whole variable domain EAGVAQSPRYKIIEKRQSVAFWCNPISGHATLYWYQQILGQGPKLLIQFQNNGVVDDSQLPKDRFSAERLKGVDSTLKIQPAKLEDSAVYLCASSPGSLLSSYEQYFGPGTRLTVT.

Only a few counts were recorded for this clone. The gene calls are TRBV25-1 and TRBJ2-1, with 8 bases fitting TRBD1. Unmatched junction bases numbered 5, after V lost 1 base and J lost 6 bases. Looked up from germline, CDR1 is MGHDK and CDR2 is SYGVNS. The CDR3 length is 15 residues. The DNA for the CDR3 is TGTGCCAGCAGTGAATCGCCAGGGGGCGGCAATGAGCAGTTCTTC. Protein sequence: CASSESPGGGNEQFF.

Here the CDR3 DNA reads TGTGCCAGCAGCTCTGGTCCGGGGGCGAACACCGGGGAGCTGTTTTTT. It specifies CASSSGPGANTGELFF. The V call is TRBV7-9, the J call TRBJ2-2, with D maybe TRBD2 (6 bases). Germline V gene data show CDR1 as SEHNR and CDR2 as FQNEAQ (reference sequence). Trimming pared 4 bases from V and 0 bases from J, leaving 12 bases between. The length of the CDR3 is 16 residues.

V usage is TRBV5-4 and J usage is TRBJ2-5; a weak D match, TRBD1 (6 bases). V was trimmed by 4 bases and J by 4 bases, leaving 17 bases between them. This CDR3 is 15 amino acids long. Germline V CDR1 and CDR2: SGHNT, YYREEE (reference sequence). The CDR3 sequence is CASSLGAPLGETQYF. The CDR3 nucleotides read TGTGCCAGCAGCCTGGGGGCCCCCCTTGGAGAGACCCAGTACTTC.

The chain carries TRBV28 and TRBJ1-2; D is unclear. The germline V and J ends were trimmed by 2 bases and 5 bases, with 9 bases remaining between them. The CDR3 totals 13 residues. Germline lookup yields CDR1 MDHEN and CDR2 SYDVKM. CDR3 coding DNA: TGTGCCAGCAGTTTAGGAGGCTTGTATGGCTACACCTTC. This gives the protein CASSLGGLYGYTF.

This clone has a handful of counts. This chain connects TRBV6-4 to TRBJ1-1; D is uncertain. V was shortened by 4 bases and J by 2 bases, with 8 bases between the two germline ends. CDR3 length: 13 amino acids. Germline V CDR1 and CDR2: MRHNA, SNTAGT. DNA for the CDR3: TGTGCCAGCAGTGCTAAAGAAAACACTGAAGCTTTCTTT. Residues: CASSAKENTEAFF.

The CDR3 is CARSWRALPQCYGYTF. DNA for the CDR3: TGTGCCAGAAGCTGGCGGGCCCTTCCTCAATGCTATGGCTACACCTTC. V is TRBV5-3 and J is TRBJ1-2; D is undetermined. TRBV5-3 falls under the ORF class, with uncertain function. The CDR3 covers 16 residues. The germline V and J ends were trimmed by 3 bases and 4 bases, with 19 bases remaining between them.

The chain couples TRBV4-3 to TRBJ2-6; D is undetermined. Trimming pared 0 bases from V and 0 bases from J, leaving 12 bases between. Germline CDR1 is LGHNA and CDR2 is YSLEER. This CDR3 is 18 amino acids long. The CDR3 is CASSQEVASSSGANVLTF. The CDR3 nucleotides read TGCGCCAGCAGCCAAGAGGTAGCTTCGTCCTCTGGGGCCAACGTCCTGACTTTC.

The chain combines TRBV4-1 with TRBJ2-5; 9 nucleotides line up with TRBD1. V was clipped by 1 base and J by 4 bases; unmatched bases: 10. The CDR3 extends over 17 amino acids. Germline V CDR1 and CDR2: MGHRA, YSYEKL. The CDR3 region has the DNA TGCGCCAGCAGCCAAGCCTTCGGGACAGGGTTTATAGAGACCCAGTACTTC. Its translation: CASSQAFGTGFIETQYF.

Points on this clone: Different DNA sequences within this sample yield the same CDR3. The V gene is TRBV9, the J gene TRBJ2-1; 12 bases match TRBD2. CDR1 is SGDLS, CDR2 YYNGEE, per germline. After removal of 1 base from V and 8 bases from J, the junction contained 1 base not matched to a gene. The CDR3 is made up of 14 amino acids. The CDR3 DNA follows: TGTGCCAGCAGCGTAAGGACTAGCGGGGATGAGCAGTTCTTC. Its protein product is CASSVRTSGDEQFF. Full variable domain (remainder filled in from reference TRBV9 and TRBJ2-1): DSGVTQTPKHLITATGQRVTLRCSPRSGDLSVYWYQQSLDQGLQFLIQYYNGEERAKGNILERFSAQQFPDLHSELNLSSLELGDSALYFCASSVRTSGDEQFFGPGTRLTVL.

The chain links TRBV6-4 to TRBJ2-2; 12 bases fit TRBD2. J was trimmed by 7 bases and V by 8 bases; bases with no gene match: 20. Germline-derived CDR1 and CDR2 are MRHNA and SNTAGT. The CDR3 runs 19 residues. The CDR3 DNA is TGTGCCAGCCCACCTCCGGGACTAGCGGGTATACCCAGTCACGGGGAGCTGTTTTTT. It yields the protein CASPPPGLAGIPSHGELFF.

The CDR3 protein is CASSLQAGVGNEQYF. In DNA form, the CDR3 reads TGTGCCAGCAGCTTACAAGCGGGAGTAGGGAACGAGCAGTACTTC. This chain joins TRBV7-2 and TRBJ2-7, with 8 bases matching TRBD2. Germline V gene data show CDR1 as SGHTA and CDR2 as FQGNSA. With V trimmed by 2 bases and J by 5 bases, 8 bases remained unmatched. The CDR3 runs 15 residues.

The chain carries TRBV7-9 and TRBJ1-1; D is unresolved. CDR1 SEHNR and CDR2 FQNEAQ come from the germline V gene (reference sequence). The V and J ends lost 4 bases and 3 bases respectively, with 21 bases between them. The CDR3 runs to 17 residues. The CDR3 DNA follows: TGTGCCAGCAGCTCTCAACTCTGGTCGGCACGAGACACTGAAGCTTTCTTT. Translation: CASSSQLWSARDTEAFF.

The rearrangement links TRBV6-6 to TRBJ2-4; D is tentatively TRBD1 or TRBD2 (5 bases each). The germline gives CDR1 MNHNY, CDR2 SVGAGI (reference sequence). The CDR3 covers 14 residues. Between the trimmed V and J ends, which lost 7 bases and 4 bases, there was a span of 14 bases. CDR3 bases: TGTGCCAGCAACCTCCGGGACGAAAAAAACATTCAGTACTTC. Its translation: CASNLRDEKNIQYF.

V usage is TRBV6-5 and J usage is TRBJ1-2; D is unclear. The ends were cut back, 5 bases at V and 5 bases at J, with 18 bases in the middle. The CDR3 has 15 residues. Germline V CDR1 and CDR2: MNHEY, SVGAGI. This CDR3 is CASSASRFSLYGYTF. In DNA form, the CDR3 reads TGTGCCAGCAGTGCTTCTAGATTCTCGCTTTATGGCTACACCTTC.

The chain joins TRBV10-3 to TRBJ2-1; perhaps TRBD2 as D (7 bases). V gave up 3 bases and J gave up 3 bases, with 18 bases separating them. Germline lookup yields CDR1 ENHRY and CDR2 SYGVKD. CDR3 size: 17 residues. The CDR3 is CAISERGGPTSYNEQFF. CDR3 coding DNA: TGTGCCATCAGTGAACGCGGGGGCCCTACCAGCTACAATGAGCAGTTCTTC.

The rearrangement joins TRBV10-3 to TRBJ1-1; D call uncertain. The germline V gene encodes CDR1 ENHRY and CDR2 SYGVKD. The length of the CDR3 is 13 residues. V gave up 3 bases and J gave up 6 bases, with 11 bases separating them. The DNA for the CDR3 is TGTGCCATCAGTGATTTGGGCAACGCTGAAGCTTTCTTT. The encoded protein is CAISDLGNAEAFF.

The V call is TRBV5-1, the J call TRBJ2-3; 8 nucleotides line up with TRBD2. J gave up 0 bases and V 3 bases, and 3 bases lay outside the gene matches. Germline CDR1 reads SGHRS; CDR2 reads YFSETQ. The CDR3 is 15 amino acids. This CDR3 is CASSSSGPSTDTQYF. The CDR3 bases are TGCGCCAGCAGCTCTAGCGGGCCAAGCACAGATACGCAGTATTTT.

The chain has TRBV5-1 and TRBJ2-7, with 10 bases matching TRBD1. Unmatched junction bases numbered 7, after V lost 1 base and J lost 6 bases. This CDR3 spans 15 amino acids. CDR1 is SGHRS, CDR2 YFSETQ, per germline. The CDR3 loop is CASSLSGQGGGEQYF. CDR3 in DNA: TGCGCCAGCAGCTTGTCTGGACAGGGGGGTGGCGAGCAGTACTTC.

The chain uses TRBV5-4 and TRBJ2-1, with D possibly TRBD1 on 6 matching bases. This CDR3 is built from 16 residues. Trimming left V 0 bases short and J 2 bases short, with 12 bases between. The germline V gene has CDR1 SGHNT and CDR2 YYREEE (reference sequence). The CDR3 loop reads CASSLALQGAYNEQFF. CDR3 coding DNA: TGTGCCAGCAGCTTGGCCCTACAGGGAGCCTACAATGAGCAGTTCTTC.

This rearrangement joins TRBV18 to TRBJ2-7; 10 bases map to TRBD2. J gave up 6 bases and V 3 bases, and 8 bases lay outside the gene matches. The CDR3 contains 15 residues. The V gene's germline CDR1 is KGHSH and CDR2 LQKENI. CDR3 bases: TGTGCCAGCTCACCCAGCGGGGGGGCATTATCCGAGCAGTACTTC. Its translation: CASSPSGGALSEQYF.

This clone has a single count. The rearrangement uses TRBV5-1 and TRBJ2-5; 12 bases map to TRBD2. The V gene's germline CDR1 is SGHRS and CDR2 YFSETQ. The CDR3 has 15 residues. The V and J ends lost 7 bases and 1 base, in that order; junction bases with no gene match: 5. The CDR3 spells CASQGTSGFQETQYF. DNA for the CDR3: TGCGCCAGCCAAGGGACTAGCGGGTTCCAAGAGACCCAGTACTTC.

The DNA of the CDR3 is TGCGCCAGCAAGACCCTAGCGGGAGGATTCCACGAGCAGTACTTC. Its translation: CASKTLAGGFHEQYF. This rearrangement joins TRBV5-1 to TRBJ2-7; 11 positions agree with TRBD2. The CDR3 spans 15 residues. Looked up from germline, CDR1 is SGHRS and CDR2 is YFSETQ. Trimming cost V 6 bases and J 5 bases; bases outside gene matches: 10.

The gene calls are TRBV5-6 and TRBJ1-1; D is unclear. The CDR3 extends over 15 amino acids. The germline V gene has CDR1 SGHDT and CDR2 YYEEEE. Between the trimmed V and J ends, which lost 1 base and 6 bases, there was a span of 16 bases. CDR3 nucleotides: TGTGCCAGCAGCTTGATCAAGGCTTCGGTCTCTGAAGCTTTCTTT. This sequence encodes CASSLIKASVSEAFF.

The V call is TRBV19, the J call TRBJ2-3, with 7 bases fitting TRBD1. Trimming removed 4 bases from V and 0 bases from J; junction bases left unmatched: 1. The CDR3 sequence is 14 residues long. Germline V gene sequence: CDR1 LNHDA, CDR2 SQIVND (reference sequence). The CDR3 protein is CASSNRGSTDTQYF. CDR3 sequence (DNA): TGTGCCAGTAGTAACAGGGGCAGCACAGATACGCAGTATTTT.

The genes are TRBV6-1 and TRBJ2-5, with 7 bases aligning to TRBD1. V shed 6 bases and J 5 bases; nucleotides not matched to a gene: 6. Germline loops: CDR1 MNHNS, CDR2 SASEGT. The CDR3 extends over 13 amino acids. CDR3 loop: CASRTGWGETQYF. The CDR3 DNA reads as TGTGCCAGCAGGACAGGGTGGGGGGAGACCCAGTACTTC.

The J gene is TRBJ2-7, the V gene TRBV5-1; TRBD1 matches at 9 bases. The CDR3 has 14 amino acids. Germline lookup yields CDR1 SGHRS and CDR2 YFSETQ. V shed 4 bases and J 5 bases; nucleotides not matched to a gene: 7. CDR3 loop: CASSRGDRAHEQYF. CDR3 DNA: TGCGCCAGCAGCAGGGGGGACAGGGCCCACGAGCAGTACTTC.

CDR3 nucleotides: TGTGCTAGTGGTTTGGAAGTCACTGGAAACACCATATATTTT. It yields the protein CASGLEVTGNTIYF. This chain links TRBV12-5 with TRBJ1-3, with unresolved D. Per the germline V gene, CDR1 is LGHNT and CDR2 is FRNRAP. The CDR3 length is 14 residues. V dropped 1 base and J dropped 2 bases, with 6 bases sitting between them.